A selection of T cell receptor beta chains follows, all from one sample in a study of beta chain features in type 1 diabetes. Libraries were prepared by immunoSEQ multiplex PCR; TCRdb keeps only in-frame clonotypes and omits some of them. The data show around 130,000 clones, with around 9% seen just once and around 0.7% held by the top ten. Sequencing was done on a sample of central memory CD4+ T cells from blood. These TCRs come from a man aged 30 to 45 with type 1 diabetes. Each CDR3 is given with its conserved first and last residue. The D gene is left open where the match is weak. Expanded clones are given a class, and other clones once, few, many or no size at all.

. | TRBJ1-2 | . | TRBV30 | CAWSVDSYGYTF | TGTGCCTGGAGTGTCGACAGCTATGGCTACACCTTC
TRBD1 | TRBJ2-6 | . | TRBV2 | CASSFRDRLFFPSGANVLTF | TGTGCCAGCAGTTTCCGGGACAGGTTATTTTTCCCCTCTGGGGCCAACGTCCTGACTTTC
. | TRBJ2-5 | . | TRBV2 | CASLGAGNQETQYF | TGTGCCAGCCTAGGCGCAGGGAACCAAGAGACCCAGTACTTC
. | TRBJ2-1 | . | TRBV9 | CASSSRMGDTVQFF | TGTGCCAGCAGCTCCAGAATGGGAGACACGGTCCAGTTCTTC
. | TRBJ1-2 | few | TRBV28 | CAIQGWDYGYTF | TGTGCCATCCAGGGGTGGGACTATGGCTACACCTTC
TRBD1 | TRBJ1-5 | . | TRBV7-9 | CASGTGANSNQPQHF | TGTGCCAGCGGGACAGGGGCGAATAGCAATCAGCCCCAGCATTTT
. | TRBJ2-5 | few | TRBV6-6 | CASSYLTGRETQYF | TGTGCCAGCAGTTATTTGACAGGGAGGGAGACCCAGTACTTC
. | TRBJ1-5 | . | TRBV5-4 | CASSFQGSDQPQHF | TGTGCCAGCAGCTTTCAGGGGTCCGATCAGCCCCAGCATTTT
. | TRBJ2-1 | . | TRBV4-3 | CASSRPGGRGHEQFF | TGCGCCAGCAGCCGCCCGGGAGGCAGGGGGCATGAGCAGTTCTTC
. | TRBJ2-2 | . | TRBV27 | CASSLFGAGELFF | TGTGCCAGCAGTTTATTTGGGGCGGGGGAGCTGTTTTTT
TRBD1 | TRBJ1-5 | . | TRBV19 | CASRYRDRGNQPQHF | TGTGCCAGTAGGTACCGGGACAGGGGGAATCAGCCCCAGCATTTT
TRBD2 | TRBJ2-5 | . | TRBV7-2 | CASSLRPSGGETQYF | TGTGCCAGCAGCTTAAGACCTAGCGGGGGAGAGACCCAGTACTTC
TRBD2 | TRBJ2-1 | few | TRBV15 | CATSPGTSGYNEQFF | TGTGCCACCAGCCCCGGGACTAGCGGTTACAATGAGCAGTTCTTC
TRBD2 | TRBJ2-2 | . | TRBV6-6 | CASSYGAGNGELFF | TGTGCCAGCAGTTACGGAGCGGGAAACGGGGAGCTGTTTTTT
. | TRBJ2-7 | . | TRBV28 | CASSLTGPTYEQYF | TGTGCCAGCAGTTTAACAGGGCCAACCTACGAGCAGTACTTC
. | TRBJ2-7 | . | TRBV6-5 | CASRSDRTYEQYF | TGTGCCAGCAGGTCCGACAGAACCTACGAGCAGTACTTC
. | TRBJ2-3 | . | TRBV11-3 | CASSGDGGLTDTQYF | TGTGCCAGCAGCGGAGACGGGGGGCTCACAGATACGCAGTATTTT